This entry is about one TCR beta chain. Germline V gives CDR1 GTSNPN, CDR2 SVGIG (reference sequence). V gave up 3 bases and J gave up 7 bases, with 12 bases separating them. This CDR3 region has 13 residues. The source of the sample is a study of shared clonotypes between healthy human individuals. Overall study: There were three CD4 naive, three CD4 memory, two CD8 naive and one CD8 memory plates per donor.

The assay was immunoSEQ multiplex PCR, and TCRdb's table has in-frame clones only and misses some. The sample lists 550,000 to 850,000 clones; 55% to 75% were seen once. Sequenced sample: memory CD4+ T cells sorted from blood. Subset here: CD45RA-negative fraction. The J gene is TRBJ1-4, the V gene TRBV30; perhaps TRBD1 as D (5 bases). This TCR derives from a woman younger than 45 in good health. CDR3 loop: CAWRAGGVEKLFF. The CDR3 coding sequence is TGTGCCTGGAGGGCTGGGGGGGTTGAAAAACTGTTTTTT.